What follows are 10 T cell receptor beta chains derived from one specimen sequenced in a study of spatial heterogeneity in lung cancer. Antigens of these TCRs are unknown. TCRdb redid the calling of the 5' RACE reads with MiXCR, one entry per CDR3 protein. This sample has about 100,000 distinct CDR3 sequences, with 3.5% to 5% found just once. Study results and limitations: The number of expanded tumor alpha and beta chains correlated with mutation number.

Time point: sample taken at primary tumor resection. The sequenced sample was lung tumor tissue, obtained at surgery. Receptor source: a male donor with early-stage non-small cell lung cancer.

This clonotype was detected a few times. The rearrangement uses TRBV7-8 and TRBJ1-5, with D maybe TRBD1 (5 bases). CDR1 and CDR2 from the germline V gene are SGHVS and FQNEAQ. Trimming took off 2 bases at V and 0 bases at J, with 11 bases between the two ends. The CDR3 has 16 residues. CDR3 sequence: CASSLRTRGSNQPQHF. As DNA, the CDR3 is TGTGCCAGCAGCTTAAGGACAAGGGGTAGCAATCAGCCCCAGCATTTT. Full variable domain (remainder filled in from reference TRBV7-8 and TRBJ1-5): GAGVSQSPRYKVAKRGQDVALRCDPISGHVSLFWYQQALGQGPEFLTYFQNEAQLDKSGLPSDRFFAERPEGSVSTLKIQRTQQEDSAVYLCASSLRTRGSNQPQHFGDGTRLSIL.

This clonotype showed up many times. The chain uses TRBV4-1 and TRBJ1-2; D is perhaps TRBD1 (6 bases). V was pared by 4 bases and J by 8 bases, with 14 bases between. The CDR3 sequence is 13 residues long. In germline, CDR1 is MGHRA, CDR2 YSYEKL. The CDR3, as DNA: TGCGCCAGCAGCCCCGTTTCGGGGGCCGGCTACACCTTC. Translating it yields CASSPVSGAGYTF.

This clonotype has a count of ten or more. CDR3 in amino acids: CASSKGVQGLYEQYF. As DNA, the CDR3 is TGTGCCAGCAGCAAAGGTGTACAGGGGTTGTACGAGCAGTACTTC. The chain employs TRBV21-1 and TRBJ2-7; the table's TRBD1 call for D was not verified on the DNA. TRBV21-1 is classified as a pseudogene. The CDR3 spans 15 residues.

The rearrangement joins TRBV5-5 to TRBJ2-5; D is possibly TRBD2 (6 bases). V was clipped by 3 bases and J by 3 bases, with 12 bases between them. Germline CDR1 reads SGHKS; CDR2 reads YYEKEE (reference sequence). The CDR3 is 14 residues long. For the CDR3, the DNA is TGTGCCAGCAGCTCCCTGGGGGGAGAAGAGACCCAGTACTTC. As protein: CASSSLGGEETQYF.

This chain links TRBV12-5 with TRBJ2-3; 11 bases agree with TRBD1. The ends lost 0 bases at V and 0 bases at J; junction bases unmatched: 8. The CDR3 length is 19 residues. In germline, CDR1 is LGHNT, CDR2 FRNRAP. This CDR3 is CASGLVRGTGGRSTDTQYF. Written as DNA, the CDR3 is TGTGCTAGTGGTTTGGTACGCGGGACAGGGGGGCGAAGCACAGATACGCAGTATTTT.

This clonotype turned up a few times. The chain couples TRBV10-3 to TRBJ2-7; perhaps TRBD2 as D (6 bases). The CDR3 length is 13 residues. Trimming shortened V by 2 bases and J by 4 bases, and 9 bases separated the two germline ends. CDR1 is ENHRY and CDR2 is SYGVKD in the germline V gene. The CDR3 spells CAISEQLAYEQYF. CDR3 bases: TGTGCCATCAGTGAGCAACTAGCTTACGAGCAGTACTTC.

There are a few counts of this clonotype. V is TRBV28 and J is TRBJ2-7, with 9 bases lining up with TRBD2. The CDR3 contains 21 residues. V gave up 6 bases and J gave up 1 base; unmatched junction bases: 25. Looked up from germline, CDR1 is MDHEN and CDR2 is SYDVKM. This CDR3 reads CASRTSPTSGHPLRRSYEQYF. In DNA form, the CDR3 reads TGTGCCAGCAGGACATCCCCAACTAGCGGGCATCCCCTCCGCAGGTCCTACGAGCAGTACTTC.

This clonotype was observed many times. The V gene is TRBV28, the J gene TRBJ2-7; TRBD1 matches at 11 bases. The J segment lost 5 bases and the V segment lost 9 bases, leaving 12 bases of the junction unmatched. In germline, CDR1 is MDHEN, CDR2 SYDVKM. The CDR3 totals 15 residues. The chain's CDR3 is CASRTGGESSHEQYF. CDR3 nucleotides: TGTGCCAGTCGGACAGGGGGCGAGTCGAGCCACGAGCAGTACTTC.

This clonotype was recorded at least ten times. The rearrangement joins TRBV6-2 or TRBV6-3 to TRBJ2-4; the match to TRBD2 covers 9 bases. CDR3 length: 15 residues. V was pared by 4 bases and J by 4 bases, with 5 bases of the junction left unmatched. Germline V gene lookup returns CDR1 MNHEY and CDR2 SVGEGT. The CDR3 sequence is CASSFAGGMKNIQYF. CDR3 bases: TGTGCCAGCAGTTTTGCGGGAGGGATGAAAAACATTCAGTACTTC.

This chain uses TRBV5-3 with TRBJ2-3; D gene uncertain. TRBV5-3 is an open reading frame, and its role is uncertain. Trimming shortened V by 3 bases and J by 8 bases, and 10 bases separated the two germline ends. The CDR3 has 12 residues. The CDR3 DNA is TGTGCCAGAAGCTATCGGACCATTACGCAGTATTTT. This sequence encodes CARSYRTITQYF.